This T cell receptor (beta chain) was sequenced during a study of T cell responses to AZD1222 COVID-19 vaccine. The method was immunoSEQ multiplex PCR; TCRdb's version includes in-frame clones alone and lacks a portion of them. The repertoire holds around 100,000 clones, about 83% seen once, with approximately 15% in the top ten. The CDR3 runs to 16 residues. Germline V gene lookup returns CDR1 SGHRS and CDR2 YFSETQ. V was pared by 1 base and J by 0 bases, with 10 bases between. This specimen consisted of peripheral blood, obtained on day 0 of AZD1222 vaccination. The sequence came from an adult in good health. The chain employs TRBV5-1 and TRBJ1-4; no clear D gene. The CDR3 reads CASSLWGQATNEKLFF. The CDR3 nucleotides are TGCGCCAGCAGCTTGTGGGGTCAGGCAACTAATGAAAAACTGTTTTTT. The full variable domain, completed using reference TRBV5-1 and TRBJ1-4, is KAGVTQTPRYLIKTRGQQVTLSCSPISGHRSVSWYQQTPGQGLQFLFEYFSETQRNKGNFPGRFSGRQFSNSRSEMNVSTLELGDSALYLCASSLWGQATNEKLFFGSGTQLSVL.